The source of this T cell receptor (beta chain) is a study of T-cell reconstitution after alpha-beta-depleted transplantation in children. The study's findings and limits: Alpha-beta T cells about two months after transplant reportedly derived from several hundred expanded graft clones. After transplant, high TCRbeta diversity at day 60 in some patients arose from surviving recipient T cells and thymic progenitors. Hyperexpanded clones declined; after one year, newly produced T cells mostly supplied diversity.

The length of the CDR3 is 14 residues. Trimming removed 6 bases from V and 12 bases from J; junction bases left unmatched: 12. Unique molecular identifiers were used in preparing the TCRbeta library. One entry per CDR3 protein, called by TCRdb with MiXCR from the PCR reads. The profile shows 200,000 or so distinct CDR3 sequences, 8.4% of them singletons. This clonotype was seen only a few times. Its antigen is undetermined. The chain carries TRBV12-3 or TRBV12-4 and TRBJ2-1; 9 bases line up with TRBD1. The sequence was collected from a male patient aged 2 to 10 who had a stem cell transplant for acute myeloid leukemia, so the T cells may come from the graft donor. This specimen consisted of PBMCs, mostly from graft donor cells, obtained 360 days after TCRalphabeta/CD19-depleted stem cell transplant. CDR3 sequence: CASRSGQGGGGQFF. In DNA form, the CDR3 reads TGTGCCAGCAGATCGGGACAGGGAGGTGGGGGGCAGTTCTTC.